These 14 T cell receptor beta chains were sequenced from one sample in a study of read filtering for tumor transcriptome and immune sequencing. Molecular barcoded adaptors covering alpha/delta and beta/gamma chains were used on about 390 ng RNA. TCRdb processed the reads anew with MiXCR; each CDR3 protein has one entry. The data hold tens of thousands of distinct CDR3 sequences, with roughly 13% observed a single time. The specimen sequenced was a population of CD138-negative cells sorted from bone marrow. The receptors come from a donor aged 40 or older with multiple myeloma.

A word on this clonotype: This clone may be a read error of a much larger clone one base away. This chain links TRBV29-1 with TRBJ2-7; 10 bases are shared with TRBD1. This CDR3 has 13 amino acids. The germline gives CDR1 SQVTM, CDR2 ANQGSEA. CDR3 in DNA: TGCAGCGTTGTAGGACAGGGGGTCTACGGGCAGTACTTC. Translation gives CSVVGQGVYGQYF.

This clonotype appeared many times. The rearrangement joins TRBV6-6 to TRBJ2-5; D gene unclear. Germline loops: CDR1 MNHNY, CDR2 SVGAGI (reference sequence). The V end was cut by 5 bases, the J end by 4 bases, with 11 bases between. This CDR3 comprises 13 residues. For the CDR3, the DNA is TGTGCCAGCAGTCCCAGTGAGAGAGAGACCCAGTACTTC. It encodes CASSPSERETQYF.

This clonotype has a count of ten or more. The CDR3, as DNA: TGTGCCATCAGTGAACTAGCGGGAGGGACCCAGTACTTC. This encodes CAISELAGGTQYF. The gene calls are TRBV10-3 and TRBJ2-5, with 12 positions matching TRBD2. Germline CDR1 ENHRY, CDR2 SYGVKD. The V gene end was trimmed by 3 bases and the J gene end by 7 bases; junction bases not matched to a gene: 0. This CDR3 has 13 amino acids.

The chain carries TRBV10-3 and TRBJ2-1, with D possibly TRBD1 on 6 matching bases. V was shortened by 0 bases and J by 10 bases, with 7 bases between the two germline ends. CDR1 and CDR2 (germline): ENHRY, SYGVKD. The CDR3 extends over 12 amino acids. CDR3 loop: CAISESGQEQFF. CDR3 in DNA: TGTGCCATCAGTGAGTCCGGACAGGAGCAGTTCTTC.

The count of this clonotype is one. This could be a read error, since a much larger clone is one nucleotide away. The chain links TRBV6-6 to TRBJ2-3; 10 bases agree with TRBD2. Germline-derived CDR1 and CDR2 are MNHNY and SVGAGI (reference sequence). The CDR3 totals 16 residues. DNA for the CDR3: TGTGCCTGCAGTCAACGACTAGCGGGTCTCACAGATACGCAGTATTTT. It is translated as CACSQRLAGLTDTQYF.

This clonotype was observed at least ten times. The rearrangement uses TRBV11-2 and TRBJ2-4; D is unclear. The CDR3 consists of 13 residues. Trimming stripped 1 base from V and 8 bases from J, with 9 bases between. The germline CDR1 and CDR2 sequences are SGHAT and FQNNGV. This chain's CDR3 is CASSLGSRDIQYF. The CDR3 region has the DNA TGTGCCAGCAGCTTAGGGTCCCGAGACATTCAGTACTTC.

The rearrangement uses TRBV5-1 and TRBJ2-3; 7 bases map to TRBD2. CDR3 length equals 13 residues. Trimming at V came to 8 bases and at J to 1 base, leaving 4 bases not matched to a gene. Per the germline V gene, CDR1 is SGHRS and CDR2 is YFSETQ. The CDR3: CARKRGRTDTQYF. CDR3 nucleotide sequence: TGCGCCAGGAAGCGGGGACGCACAGATACGCAGTATTTT. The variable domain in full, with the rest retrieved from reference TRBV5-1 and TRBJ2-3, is KAGVTQTPRYLIKTRGQQVTLSCSPISGHRSVSWYQQTPGQGLQFLFEYFSETQRNKGNFPGRFSGRQFSNSRSEMNVSTLELGDSALYLCARKRGRTDTQYFGPGTRLTVL.

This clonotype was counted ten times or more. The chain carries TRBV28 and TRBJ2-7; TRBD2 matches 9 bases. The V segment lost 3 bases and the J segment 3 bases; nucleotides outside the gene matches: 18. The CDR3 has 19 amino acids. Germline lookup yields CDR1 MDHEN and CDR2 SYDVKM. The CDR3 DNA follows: TGTGCCAGCAGTTTCTATCGACTAGCGGTCACCACGTTCAACTACGAGCAGTACTTC. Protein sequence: CASSFYRLAVTTFNYEQYF.

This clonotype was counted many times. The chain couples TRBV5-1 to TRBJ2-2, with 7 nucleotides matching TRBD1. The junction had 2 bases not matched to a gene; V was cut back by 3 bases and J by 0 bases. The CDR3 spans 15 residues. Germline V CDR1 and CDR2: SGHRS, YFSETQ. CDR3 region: CASSSGQSNTGELFF. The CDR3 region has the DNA TGCGCCAGCAGCTCGGGACAGTCGAACACCGGGGAGCTGTTTTTT.

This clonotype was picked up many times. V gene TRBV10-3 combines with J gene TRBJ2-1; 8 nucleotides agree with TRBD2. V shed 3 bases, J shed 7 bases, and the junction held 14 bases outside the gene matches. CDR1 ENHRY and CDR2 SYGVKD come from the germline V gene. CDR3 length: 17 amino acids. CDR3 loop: CAISESDSGNTRNEQFF. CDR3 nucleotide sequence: TGTGCCATCAGTGAATCCGATAGCGGGAATACCAGGAATGAGCAGTTCTTC.

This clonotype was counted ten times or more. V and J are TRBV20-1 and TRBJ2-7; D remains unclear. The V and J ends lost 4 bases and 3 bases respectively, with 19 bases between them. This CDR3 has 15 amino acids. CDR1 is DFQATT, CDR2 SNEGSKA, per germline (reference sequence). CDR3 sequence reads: CSATPFQPLSYEQYF. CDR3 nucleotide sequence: TGCAGTGCTACCCCGTTTCAGCCCTTAAGCTACGAGCAGTACTTC.

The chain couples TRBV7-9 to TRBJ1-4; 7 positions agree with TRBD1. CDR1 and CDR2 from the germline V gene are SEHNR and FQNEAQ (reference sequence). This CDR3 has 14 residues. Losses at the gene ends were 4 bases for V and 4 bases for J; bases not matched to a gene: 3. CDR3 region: CASSWDSYNEKLFF. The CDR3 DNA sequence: TGTGCCAGCAGCTGGGACAGCTATAATGAAAAACTGTTTTTT.

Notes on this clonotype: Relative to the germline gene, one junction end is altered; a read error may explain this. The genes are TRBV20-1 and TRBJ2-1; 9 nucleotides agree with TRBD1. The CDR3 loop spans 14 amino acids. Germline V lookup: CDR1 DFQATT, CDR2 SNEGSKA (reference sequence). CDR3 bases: TGCAGTGCTCCAACACAGGGGGCCTCAAATGAGCAGTCCTTC. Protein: CSAPTQGASNEQSF.

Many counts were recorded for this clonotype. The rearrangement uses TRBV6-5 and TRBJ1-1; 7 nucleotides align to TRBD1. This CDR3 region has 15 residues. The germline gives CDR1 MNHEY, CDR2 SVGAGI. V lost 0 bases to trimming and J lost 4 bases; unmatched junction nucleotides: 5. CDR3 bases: TGTGCCAGCAGTTACTCAAGACAGGGTTCCACTGAAGCTTTCTTT. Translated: CASSYSRQGSTEAFF.